This T cell receptor beta chain was sequenced during a study of T-cell memory formation after mild COVID-19. For the study at large: The two donors had largely donor-specific TCR clusters.

Study results and caveats: Among contracting clones, CD4+ were mainly CM/EM and CD8+ enriched in EMRA. Several responding clones turned up in pre-infection memory, indicating that cross-reactive memory may have taken part. Later expanders leaned CD4+, whereas clones that contracted between day 15 and 85 were balanced CD4/CD8.

This clonotype was seen a few times. No antigen is known for it. Trimming left V 0 bases short and J 4 bases short, with 10 bases between. Germline V gene data show CDR1 as SGHRS and CDR2 as YFSETQ. CDR3 length equals 14 residues. One entry per CDR3 protein results from TCRdb running MiXCR on the 5' RACE reads. The data hold approximately 260,000 distinct CDR3 sequences, with 16% observed a single time. The TCR sequence derives from a man between 18 and 29 years old who had mild COVID-19 (a few samples of this study predate the infection). Cell type and time point are not known. The gene calls are TRBV5-1 and TRBJ1-1; a possible D gene is TRBD1 (5 bases). The source material was PBMCs or a T cell subset sorted from them (not recorded which). DNA for the CDR3: TGCGCCAGCAGCTTGGGGGGGGAAAGCACTGAAGCTTTCTTT. The encoded protein is CASSLGGESTEAFF.